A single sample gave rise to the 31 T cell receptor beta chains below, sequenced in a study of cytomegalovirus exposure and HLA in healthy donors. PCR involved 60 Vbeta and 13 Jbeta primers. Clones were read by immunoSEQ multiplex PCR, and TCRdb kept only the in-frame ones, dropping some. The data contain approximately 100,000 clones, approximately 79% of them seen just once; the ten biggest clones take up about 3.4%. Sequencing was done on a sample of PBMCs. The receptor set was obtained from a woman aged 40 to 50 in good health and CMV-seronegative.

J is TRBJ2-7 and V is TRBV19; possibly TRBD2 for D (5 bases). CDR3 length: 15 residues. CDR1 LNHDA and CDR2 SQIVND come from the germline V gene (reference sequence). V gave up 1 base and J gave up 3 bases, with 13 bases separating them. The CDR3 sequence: CASSIVRGAGYEQYF. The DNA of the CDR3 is TGTGCCAGTAGTATAGTTCGGGGAGCCGGCTACGAGCAGTACTTC.

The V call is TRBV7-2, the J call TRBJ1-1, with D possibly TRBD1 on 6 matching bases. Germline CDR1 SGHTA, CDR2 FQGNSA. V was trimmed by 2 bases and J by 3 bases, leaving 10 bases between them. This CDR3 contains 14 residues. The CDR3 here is CASSLPGVDTEAFF. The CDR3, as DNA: TGTGCCAGCAGCTTACCAGGGGTGGACACTGAAGCTTTCTTT. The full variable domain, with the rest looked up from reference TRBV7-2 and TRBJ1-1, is GAGVSQSPSNKVTEKGKDVELRCDPISGHTALYWYRQSLGQGLEFLIYFQGNSAPDKSGLPSDRFSAERTGGSVSTLTIQRTQQEDSAVYLCASSLPGVDTEAFFGQGTRLTVV.

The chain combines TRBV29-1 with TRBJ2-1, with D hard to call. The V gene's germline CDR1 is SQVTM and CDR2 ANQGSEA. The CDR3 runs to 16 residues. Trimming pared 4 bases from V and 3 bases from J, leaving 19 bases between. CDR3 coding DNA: TGCAGCGTTGTAAGTTCCGCGGCGGCCATCTACAATGAGCAGTTCTTC. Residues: CSVVSSAAAIYNEQFF.

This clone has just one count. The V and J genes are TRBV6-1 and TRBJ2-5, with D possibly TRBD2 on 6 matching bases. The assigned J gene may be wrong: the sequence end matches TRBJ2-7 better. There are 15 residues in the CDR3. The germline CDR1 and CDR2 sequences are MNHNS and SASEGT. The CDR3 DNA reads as TGTGCCAGCAGTGACGGCCCGGGAGACTCCTACGAGCAGTACTTC. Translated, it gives CASSDGPGDSYEQYF.

CDR3 coding DNA: TGTGCCAGCTCACCGGGACAGGGGGCGAAAAAAGAAAAACTGTTTTTT. It codes for CASSPGQGAKKEKLFF. The gene calls are TRBV18 and TRBJ1-4, with 12 positions matching TRBD1. The CDR3 extends over 16 amino acids. V lost 3 bases, J lost 8 bases, and 7 bases stayed unmatched. From germline, CDR1 is KGHSH and CDR2 LQKENI.

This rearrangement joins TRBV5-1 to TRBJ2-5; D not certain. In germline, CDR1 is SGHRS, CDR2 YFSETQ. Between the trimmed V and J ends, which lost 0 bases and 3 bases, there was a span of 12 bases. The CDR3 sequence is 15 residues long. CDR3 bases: TGCGCCAGCAGCTTGGCCGTTGGGCTCGAAGAGACCCAGTACTTC. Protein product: CASSLAVGLEETQYF.

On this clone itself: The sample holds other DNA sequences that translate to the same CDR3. CDR3 loop: CASSQVRQGNSPLHF. DNA of the CDR3: TGCGCCAGCAGCCAAGTGCGTCAGGGTAATTCACCCCTCCACTTT. The chain recombines TRBV4-3 with TRBJ1-6, with D tentatively TRBD1 (5 bases). The length of the CDR3 is 15 residues. From germline, CDR1 is LGHNA and CDR2 YSLEER. V dropped 1 base and J dropped 6 bases, with 10 bases sitting between them.

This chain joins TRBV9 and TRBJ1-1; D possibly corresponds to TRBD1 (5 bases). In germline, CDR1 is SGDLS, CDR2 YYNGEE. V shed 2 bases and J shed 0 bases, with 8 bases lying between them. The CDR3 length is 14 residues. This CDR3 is CASSVGHLNTEAFF. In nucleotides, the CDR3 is TGTGCCAGCAGCGTCGGACATCTGAACACTGAAGCTTTCTTT.

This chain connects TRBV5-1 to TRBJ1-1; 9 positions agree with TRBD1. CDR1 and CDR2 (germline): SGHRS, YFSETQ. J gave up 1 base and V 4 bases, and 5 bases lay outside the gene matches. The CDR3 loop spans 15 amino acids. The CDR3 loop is CASSPRTGENTEAFF. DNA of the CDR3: TGCGCCAGCAGCCCCAGGACAGGGGAGAACACTGAAGCTTTCTTT.

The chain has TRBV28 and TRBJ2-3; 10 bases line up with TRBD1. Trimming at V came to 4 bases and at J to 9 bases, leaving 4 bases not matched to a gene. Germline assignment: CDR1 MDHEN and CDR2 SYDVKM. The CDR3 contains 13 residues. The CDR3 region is CASSSGQGGTQYF. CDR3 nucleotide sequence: TGTGCCAGCAGTTCCGGACAGGGGGGGACGCAGTATTTT.

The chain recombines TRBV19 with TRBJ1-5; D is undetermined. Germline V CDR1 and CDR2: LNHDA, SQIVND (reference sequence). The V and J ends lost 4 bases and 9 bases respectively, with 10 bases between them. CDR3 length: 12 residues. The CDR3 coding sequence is TGTGCCAGTAGTAGGGGAGTCACGCCCCAGCATTTT. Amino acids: CASSRGVTPQHF.

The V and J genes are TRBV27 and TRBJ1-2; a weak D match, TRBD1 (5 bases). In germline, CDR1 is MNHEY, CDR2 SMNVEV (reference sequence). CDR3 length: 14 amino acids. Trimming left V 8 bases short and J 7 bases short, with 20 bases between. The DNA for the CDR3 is TGTGCCAGCGGATGGGGGACTGGGAAGTTTGGCTACACCTTC. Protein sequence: CASGWGTGKFGYTF.

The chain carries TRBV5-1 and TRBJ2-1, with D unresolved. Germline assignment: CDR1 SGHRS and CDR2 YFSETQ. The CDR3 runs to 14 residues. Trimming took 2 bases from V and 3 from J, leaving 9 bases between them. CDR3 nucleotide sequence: TGCGCCAGCAGCTTTAATCAGCGCTACAATGAGCAGTTCTTC. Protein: CASSFNQRYNEQFF.

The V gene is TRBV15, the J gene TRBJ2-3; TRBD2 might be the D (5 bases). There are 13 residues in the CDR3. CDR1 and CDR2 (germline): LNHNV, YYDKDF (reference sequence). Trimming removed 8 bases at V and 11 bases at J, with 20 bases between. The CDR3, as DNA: TGTGCCACCGCGTGGAGGCAGCCCTCCGAGCAGTATTTT. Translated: CATAWRQPSEQYF.

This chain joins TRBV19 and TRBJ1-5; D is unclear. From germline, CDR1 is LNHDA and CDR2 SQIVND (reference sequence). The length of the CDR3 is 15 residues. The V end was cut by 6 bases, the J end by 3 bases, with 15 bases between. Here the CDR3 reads CASRRADSYNQPQHF. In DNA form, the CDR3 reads TGTGCCAGTAGGAGGGCAGACTCCTACAATCAGCCCCAGCATTTT.

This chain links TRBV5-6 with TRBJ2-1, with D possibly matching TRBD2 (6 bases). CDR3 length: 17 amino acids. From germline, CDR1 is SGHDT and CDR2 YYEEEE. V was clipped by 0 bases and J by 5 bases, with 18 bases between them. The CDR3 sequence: CASSLERRGAFNNEQFF. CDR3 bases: TGTGCCAGCAGCTTGGAACGCCGCGGGGCCTTTAACAATGAGCAGTTCTTC.

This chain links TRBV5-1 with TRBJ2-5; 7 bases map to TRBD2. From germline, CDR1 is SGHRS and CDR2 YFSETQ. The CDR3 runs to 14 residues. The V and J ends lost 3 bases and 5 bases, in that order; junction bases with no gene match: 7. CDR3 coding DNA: TGCGCCAGCAGCTCTCACGGACTAGTGGAGACCCAGTACTTC. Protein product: CASSSHGLVETQYF. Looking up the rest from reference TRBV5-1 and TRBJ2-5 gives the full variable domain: KAGVTQTPRYLIKTRGQQVTLSCSPISGHRSVSWYQQTPGQGLQFLFEYFSETQRNKGNFPGRFSGRQFSNSRSEMNVSTLELGDSALYLCASSSHGLVETQYFGPGTRLLVL.

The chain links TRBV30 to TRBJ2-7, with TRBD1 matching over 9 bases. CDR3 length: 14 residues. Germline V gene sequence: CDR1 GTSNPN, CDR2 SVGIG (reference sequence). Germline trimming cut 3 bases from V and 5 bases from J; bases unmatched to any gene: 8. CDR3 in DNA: TGTGCCTGGAGCCTAGGGACAGGGAAGGACGAGCAGTACTTC. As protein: CAWSLGTGKDEQYF.

Here the CDR3 reads CAISADRPEAFF. CDR3 DNA sequence: TGTGCCATCAGCGCTGACAGGCCTGAAGCTTTCTTT. The V and J genes are TRBV6-5 and TRBJ1-1, with D perhaps TRBD1 (6 bases). The CDR3 has 12 amino acids. Per the germline V gene, CDR1 is MNHEY and CDR2 is SVGAGI. Trimming removed 10 bases at V and 6 bases at J, with 15 bases between.

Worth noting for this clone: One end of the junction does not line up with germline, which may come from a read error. CDR3 sequence: CSSSFSTYPNEKLFF. CDR3 in DNA: TGTTCCAGCAGCTTCTCGACATACCCTAATGAAAAACTGTTTTTT. The chain recombines TRBV7-9 with TRBJ1-4; no definite D call. Germline CDR1 is SEHNR and CDR2 is FQNEAQ (reference sequence). The CDR3 runs to 15 residues.

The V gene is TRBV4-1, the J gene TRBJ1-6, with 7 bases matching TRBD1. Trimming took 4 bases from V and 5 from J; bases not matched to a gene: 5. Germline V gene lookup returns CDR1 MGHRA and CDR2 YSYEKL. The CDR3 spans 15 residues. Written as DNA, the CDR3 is TGCGCCAGCAGCCGACCCGGACAGGATAATTCACCCCTCCACTTT. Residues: CASSRPGQDNSPLHF.

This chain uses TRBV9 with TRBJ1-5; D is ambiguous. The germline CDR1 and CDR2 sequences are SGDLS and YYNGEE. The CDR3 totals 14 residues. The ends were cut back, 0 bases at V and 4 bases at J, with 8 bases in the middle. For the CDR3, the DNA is TGTGCCAGCAGCGTAGGTGGAGAGAATCAGCCCCAGCATTTT. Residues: CASSVGGENQPQHF. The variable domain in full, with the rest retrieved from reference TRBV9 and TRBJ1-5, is DSGVTQTPKHLITATGQRVTLRCSPRSGDLSVYWYQQSLDQGLQFLIQYYNGEERAKGNILERFSAQQFPDLHSELNLSSLELGDSALYFCASSVGGENQPQHFGDGTRLSIL.

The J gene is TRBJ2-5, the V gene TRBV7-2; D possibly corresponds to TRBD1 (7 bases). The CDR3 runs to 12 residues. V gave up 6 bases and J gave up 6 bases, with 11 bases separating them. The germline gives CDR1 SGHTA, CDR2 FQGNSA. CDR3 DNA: TGTGCCAGCAGTTCAGGGGGGAAGACCCAGTACTTC. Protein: CASSSGGKTQYF.

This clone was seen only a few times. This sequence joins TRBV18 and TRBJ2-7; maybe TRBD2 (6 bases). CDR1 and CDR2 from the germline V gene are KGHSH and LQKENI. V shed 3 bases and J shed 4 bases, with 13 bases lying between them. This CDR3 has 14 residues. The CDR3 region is CASSPVRGGYEQYF. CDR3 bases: TGTGCCAGCTCACCGGTGAGGGGAGGATACGAGCAGTACTTC.

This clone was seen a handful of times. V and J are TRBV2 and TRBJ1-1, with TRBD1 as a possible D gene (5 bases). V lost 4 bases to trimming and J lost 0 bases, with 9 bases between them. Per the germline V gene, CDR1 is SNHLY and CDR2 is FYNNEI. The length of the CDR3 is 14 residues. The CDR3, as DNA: TGTGCCAGCAGTGTGCAGGGCATGAACACTGAAGCTTTCTTT. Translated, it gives CASSVQGMNTEAFF. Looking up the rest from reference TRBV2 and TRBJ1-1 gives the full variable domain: EPEVTQTPSHQVTQMGQEVILRCVPISNHLYFYWYRQILGQKVEFLVSFYNNEISEKSEIFDDQFSVERPDGSNFTLKIRSTKLEDSAMYFCASSVQGMNTEAFFGQGTRLTVV.

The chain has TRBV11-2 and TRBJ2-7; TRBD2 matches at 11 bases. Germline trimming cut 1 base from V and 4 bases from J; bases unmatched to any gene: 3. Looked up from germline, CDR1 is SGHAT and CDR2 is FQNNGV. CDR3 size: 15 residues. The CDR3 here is CASSLASGRTYEQYF. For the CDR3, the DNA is TGTGCCAGCAGCTTAGCTAGCGGGAGGACGTACGAGCAGTACTTC.

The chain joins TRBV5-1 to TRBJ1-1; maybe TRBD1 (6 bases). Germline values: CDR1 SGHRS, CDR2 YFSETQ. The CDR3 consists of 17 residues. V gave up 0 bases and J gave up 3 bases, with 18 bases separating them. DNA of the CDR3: TGCGCCAGCAGCTTGGAGGGGGGGGCGCGGGTATACACTGAAGCTTTCTTT. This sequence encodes CASSLEGGARVYTEAFF.

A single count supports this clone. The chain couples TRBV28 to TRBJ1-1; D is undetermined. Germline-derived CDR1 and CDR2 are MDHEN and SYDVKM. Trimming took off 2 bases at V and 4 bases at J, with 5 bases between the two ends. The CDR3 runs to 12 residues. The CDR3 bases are TGTGCCAGCAGTTTACTTTCCACTGAAGCTTTCTTT. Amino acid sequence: CASSLLSTEAFF.

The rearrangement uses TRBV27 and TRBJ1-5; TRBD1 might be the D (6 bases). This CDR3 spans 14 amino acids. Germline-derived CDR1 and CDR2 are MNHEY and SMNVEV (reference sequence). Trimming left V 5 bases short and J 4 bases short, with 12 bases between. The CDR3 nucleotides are TGTGCCAGCAGTCGACCGGGACAAAATCAGCCCCAGCATTTT. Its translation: CASSRPGQNQPQHF.

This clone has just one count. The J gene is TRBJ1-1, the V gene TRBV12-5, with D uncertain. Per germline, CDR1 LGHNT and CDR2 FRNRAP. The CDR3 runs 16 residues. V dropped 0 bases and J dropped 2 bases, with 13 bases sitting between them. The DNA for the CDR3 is TGTGCTAGTGGTTTGGTACTAGGACCCAGAAACACTGAAGCTTTCTTT. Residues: CASGLVLGPRNTEAFF.

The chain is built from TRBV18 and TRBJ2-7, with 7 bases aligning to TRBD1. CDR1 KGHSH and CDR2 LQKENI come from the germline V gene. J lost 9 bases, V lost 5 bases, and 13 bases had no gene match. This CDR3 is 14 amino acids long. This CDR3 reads CASSTMIVQGPQYF. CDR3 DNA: TGTGCCAGCTCAACAATGATAGTACAGGGGCCGCAGTACTTC.